The 18 T cell receptor beta chains listed next were all sequenced from one sample in a study of shared clonotypes between healthy human individuals. The repertoire was sequenced with immunoSEQ multiplex PCR; TCRdb's copy has only in-frame clones and lacks some. The table shows 2.3 million or so clones, with approximately 95% occurring only once. Sequenced: naive CD4+ T cells from PBMCs. Indicated subset: CD45RA+ positively selected. The receptors stem from a man aged 18 to 35 in good health. Some clones in this sample may be carry-over from other donors' samples.

The chain links TRBV5-1 to TRBJ1-1, with D possibly TRBD1 on 6 matching bases. Trimming shortened V by 3 bases and J by 1 base, and 10 bases separated the two germline ends. CDR1 and CDR2 (germline): SGHRS, YFSETQ. The CDR3 extends over 14 amino acids. The DNA of the CDR3 is TGCGCCAGCAGCTCAGGGGATGAGAACACTGAAGCTTTCTTT. This translates into CASSSGDENTEAFF. The full variable domain, its missing parts supplied by reference TRBV5-1 and TRBJ1-1, is KAGVTQTPRYLIKTRGQQVTLSCSPISGHRSVSWYQQTPGQGLQFLFEYFSETQRNKGNFPGRFSGRQFSNSRSEMNVSTLELGDSALYLCASSSGDENTEAFFGQGTRLTVV.

This clone was seen a single time. The genes are TRBV6-5 and TRBJ2-1; TRBD2 agrees at 9 bases. The junction had 9 bases not matched to a gene; V was cut back by 2 bases and J by 7 bases. CDR1 is MNHEY, CDR2 SVGAGI, per germline. CDR3 size: 16 residues. DNA for the CDR3: TGTGCCAGCAGTTACCTTCGGCGGGAGGGAGGGAATGAGCAGTTCTTC. It is translated as CASSYLRREGGNEQFF.

This clone has only one observation. V gene TRBV7-9 combines with J gene TRBJ1-5; D ambiguous. The V gene's germline CDR1 is SEHNR and CDR2 FQNEAQ (reference sequence). The length of the CDR3 is 13 residues. The V gene lost 5 bases and the J gene lost 2 bases, with 7 bases spanning the gap. CDR3 sequence (DNA): TGTGCCAGCAGCCCCCTGGGCAATCAGCCCCAGCATTTT. Translation: CASSPLGNQPQHF.

The chain recombines TRBV30 with TRBJ1-4; D gene uncertain. In germline, CDR1 is GTSNPN, CDR2 SVGIG (reference sequence). V gave up 5 bases and J gave up 8 bases, with 9 bases separating them. The CDR3 runs to 11 residues. CDR3 sequence reads: CAWANLEKLFF. In DNA form, the CDR3 reads TGTGCCTGGGCCAATCTGGAAAAACTGTTTTTT.

The chain combines TRBV29-1 with TRBJ2-3, with D unclear. V dropped 3 bases and J dropped 2 bases, with 3 bases sitting between them. The CDR3 contains 11 residues. Germline V gene lookup returns CDR1 SQVTM and CDR2 ANQGSEA. CDR3 sequence: CSVEITDTQYF. CDR3 nucleotide sequence: TGCAGCGTTGAGATCACAGATACGCAGTATTTT.

The chain employs TRBV6-5 and TRBJ1-2; D is uncertain. This CDR3 is built from 15 residues. Germline CDR1 is MNHEY and CDR2 is SVGAGI. Between the trimmed V and J ends, which lost 6 bases and 4 bases, there was a span of 18 bases. The CDR3 nucleotides are TGTGCCAGCAGCCCGGTTGAAGGGTTAGGCTATGGCTACACCTTC. As protein: CASSPVEGLGYGYTF.

This clone has only one observation. The V and J genes are TRBV13 and TRBJ1-4, with TRBD1 as a possible D gene (5 bases). Deletions cut 5 bases from V and 2 bases from J, with 9 bases between. The germline CDR1 and CDR2 sequences are PRHDT and FYEKMQ (reference sequence). The CDR3 is made up of 14 amino acids. CDR3 nucleotides: TGTGCCAGCAGCCCCCGACAGACTAATGAAAAACTGTTTTTT. Translating it yields CASSPRQTNEKLFF.

The rearrangement joins TRBV7-2 to TRBJ1-3; possible D gene TRBD1, 6 bases. The CDR3 has 15 residues. The germline gives CDR1 SGHTA, CDR2 FQGNSA. V dropped 5 bases and J dropped 0 bases, with 11 bases sitting between them. The CDR3 DNA is TGTGCCAGCAGCCATTTGGACAGCTCTGGAAACACCATATATTTT. Translation: CASSHLDSSGNTIYF. Full variable domain (remainder filled in from reference TRBV7-2 and TRBJ1-3): GAGVSQSPSNKVTEKGKDVELRCDPISGHTALYWYRQSLGQGLEFLIYFQGNSAPDKSGLPSDRFSAERTGGSVSTLTIQRTQQEDSAVYLCASSHLDSSGNTIYFGEGSWLTVV.

V gene TRBV5-1 combines with J gene TRBJ2-5, with D tentatively TRBD2 (6 bases). Deletions cut 6 bases from V and 4 bases from J, with 22 bases between. The CDR3 contains 16 residues. Germline V gene data show CDR1 as SGHRS and CDR2 as YFSETQ. CDR3 nucleotides: TGCGCCAGCACCCTCGCGACAACTAGCCGGACAGAGACCCAGTACTTC. This translates into CASTLATTSRTETQYF.

This chain uses TRBV28 with TRBJ1-4; D unresolved. Trimming removed 8 bases from V and 2 bases from J, with 18 bases in between. The CDR3 covers 16 residues. The germline CDR1 and CDR2 sequences are MDHEN and SYDVKM. In DNA form, the CDR3 reads TGTGCCAGCGGGAACGTTGGATTTAGGACTAATGAAAAACTGTTTTTT. This codes for CASGNVGFRTNEKLFF.

V is TRBV18 and J is TRBJ1-1; D call uncertain. The CDR3 sequence is 11 residues long. V was pared by 4 bases and J by 7 bases, with 7 bases between. Germline values: CDR1 KGHSH, CDR2 LQKENI. The CDR3 spells CASSQALEAFF. In DNA form, the CDR3 reads TGTGCCAGCTCACAGGCCCTTGAAGCTTTCTTT.

The V gene is TRBV5-4, the J gene TRBJ2-3; the match to TRBD2 covers 14 bases. The CDR3 spans 15 residues. In germline, CDR1 is SGHNT, CDR2 YYREEE (reference sequence). J gave up 4 bases and V 4 bases, and 2 bases lay outside the gene matches. DNA of the CDR3: TGTGCCAGCAGCGGGACTAGCGGGAGCTCAGATACGCAGTATTTT. Translation: CASSGTSGSSDTQYF.

J is TRBJ1-1 and V is TRBV28; a weak D match, TRBD1 (6 bases). CDR1 MDHEN and CDR2 SYDVKM come from the germline V gene. The CDR3 covers 13 residues. Trimming removed 8 bases at V and 5 bases at J, with 15 bases between. CDR3 nucleotide sequence: TGTGCCAGCTTCGAGCAGGGGTGGACTGAAGCTTTCTTT. Its translation: CASFEQGWTEAFF.

The genes are TRBV5-1 and TRBJ2-7, with 8 bases that match TRBD1. CDR1 SGHRS and CDR2 YFSETQ come from the germline V gene. The CDR3 covers 14 residues. V was pared by 0 bases and J by 9 bases, with 8 bases of the junction left unmatched. This CDR3 is CASSLEPGTGGQYF. The CDR3 DNA is TGCGCCAGCAGCTTGGAGCCCGGGACAGGCGGGCAGTACTTC.

In its sample, this clone was seen once. V and J are TRBV7-9 and TRBJ2-3; 12 bases agree with TRBD1. J was trimmed by 5 bases and V by 5 bases; bases with no gene match: 11. Germline CDR1 SEHNR, CDR2 FQNEAQ (reference sequence). This CDR3 is built from 17 residues. CDR3 loop: CASSHTPGQGAEDTQYF. Here the CDR3 DNA reads TGTGCCAGCAGCCACACTCCGGGACAGGGGGCCGAAGATACGCAGTATTTT.

On this clone: This CDR3 is also generated by other DNA sequences in the sample. The chain uses TRBV28 and TRBJ2-5; 7 nucleotides match TRBD1. CDR1 is MDHEN and CDR2 is SYDVKM in the germline V gene. V lost 5 bases and J lost 2; bases outside the gene matches: 8. The CDR3 contains 15 residues. CDR3 sequence (DNA): TGTGCCAGCAGTCCAGCCGGGACAGAACAAGAGACCCAGTACTTC. Its protein is CASSPAGTEQETQYF.

The chain couples TRBV28 to TRBJ2-1, with TRBD2 matching 7 bases. J gave up 9 bases and V 2 bases, and 4 bases lay outside the gene matches. This CDR3 region has 13 residues. Germline V lookup: CDR1 MDHEN, CDR2 SYDVKM. Here the CDR3 reads CASSLMGGFEQFF. The CDR3 DNA reads TGTGCCAGCAGTTTAATGGGAGGGTTTGAGCAGTTCTTC.

The gene calls are TRBV6-1 and TRBJ2-7, with TRBD1 as a possible D gene (6 bases). V was clipped by 4 bases and J by 3 bases, with 13 bases between them. Germline-derived CDR1 and CDR2 are MNHNS and SASEGT. This CDR3 is 14 amino acids long. CDR3 sequence: CASSADRTSYEQYF. DNA for the CDR3: TGTGCCAGCAGTGCCGACAGGACCAGCTACGAGCAGTACTTC.